The 18 T cell receptor beta chains in this list originate from one sample, sequenced in a study of blood T cell repertoires in COVID-19. Sequencing was performed with immunoSEQ multiplex PCR; in TCRdb, only in-frame clones are kept and a portion is missing. The sample has about 89,000 clones; about 83% are singletons. The sample consisted of peripheral blood. All receptors come from a man between 65 and 80 years old with COVID-19, enrolled during active disease.

The sample holds a few counts of this clone. The CDR3 here is CASRPSVPPPYEQYF. CDR3 nucleotide sequence: TGTGCCAGCAGGCCTAGCGTCCCACCCCCCTACGAGCAGTACTTC. V gene TRBV6-5 combines with J gene TRBJ2-7; TRBD2 is a possible D gene (6 bases). The germline V and J ends were trimmed by 6 bases and 2 bases, with 17 bases remaining between them. This CDR3 region has 15 residues. CDR1 and CDR2 from the germline V gene are MNHEY and SVGAGI.

The chain joins TRBV3-1 (or the pseudogene TRBV3-2) to TRBJ1-6; 8 bases align to TRBD1. V lost 1 base and J lost 4; bases outside the gene matches: 6. Germline CDR1 reads LGHDT; CDR2 reads YNNKEL (reference sequence). The CDR3 runs 17 residues. This chain's CDR3 is CASSQVGTGLYNSPLHF. CDR3 sequence (DNA): TGTGCCAGCAGCCAAGTCGGGACAGGACTTTATAATTCACCCCTCCACTTT.

The chain has TRBV19 and TRBJ1-3; D is ambiguous. V shed 1 base and J shed 0 bases, with 4 bases lying between them. Germline-derived CDR1 and CDR2 are LNHDA and SQIVND (reference sequence). There are 14 residues in the CDR3. The CDR3 is CASSIGSSGNTIYF. CDR3 coding DNA: TGTGCCAGTAGTATAGGGAGCTCTGGAAACACCATATATTTT.

The J gene is TRBJ2-3, the V gene TRBV11-3; D is undetermined. V was shortened by 5 bases and J by 6 bases, with 12 bases between the two germline ends. The CDR3 spans 13 residues. From germline, CDR1 is SGHNT and CDR2 YENEEA. The CDR3 bases are TGTGCCAGCAGCCCTGGAACGAGGGATACGCAGTATTTT. It translates to CASSPGTRDTQYF.

The CDR3 region is CASSLETQYF. The CDR3 nucleotides are TGTGCCAGCAGCCTAGAGACCCAGTACTTC. The J gene is TRBJ2-5, the V gene TRBV27; D unresolved. This CDR3 comprises 10 residues. Per germline, CDR1 MNHEY and CDR2 SMNVEV (reference sequence). Trimming pared 6 bases from V and 4 bases from J, leaving 3 bases between.

This clone occurred once. The chain is built from TRBV28 and TRBJ2-7; 8 bases are a match to TRBD1. CDR1 is MDHEN and CDR2 is SYDVKM in the germline V gene. J was trimmed by 3 bases and V by 6 bases; bases with no gene match: 10. The length of the CDR3 is 15 residues. The DNA of the CDR3 is TGTGCCAGCAGACCCCGGACAGGGCGTGGCTACGAGCAGTACTTC. Amino acids: CASRPRTGRGYEQYF.

V is TRBV6-1 and J is TRBJ2-7; 7 bases match TRBD1. V was clipped by 2 bases and J by 3 bases; unmatched bases: 4. CDR3 length: 14 residues. Germline V gene sequence: CDR1 MNHNS, CDR2 SASEGT. The CDR3 nucleotides read TGTGCCAGCAGTGAACAGGGGGTTTACTACGAGCAGTACTTC. Translation: CASSEQGVYYEQYF.

The V call is TRBV15, the J call TRBJ2-6, with 9 nucleotides matching TRBD2. CDR3 length equals 16 residues. V lost 7 bases and J lost 5; bases outside the gene matches: 9. CDR1 is LNHNV, CDR2 YYDKDF, per germline (reference sequence). This chain's CDR3 is CATNPAGGPRANVLTF. The CDR3 DNA follows: TGTGCCACCAATCCAGCGGGAGGCCCGCGGGCCAACGTCCTGACTTTC.

The chain carries TRBV5-5 and TRBJ1-2; D may be TRBD1 (6 bases). This CDR3 region has 15 residues. V was pared by 3 bases and J by 8 bases, with 20 bases between. From germline, CDR1 is SGHKS and CDR2 YYEKEE (reference sequence). CDR3 sequence (DNA): TGTGCCAGCAGCTCCGGACAGACCTGGGCAGGGGGCTACACCTTC. This encodes CASSSGQTWAGGYTF.

The CDR3 loop is CASSPGTSGAQETQYF. The CDR3 DNA reads as TGTGCCAGCAGCCCGGGGACTAGCGGGGCTCAAGAGACCCAGTACTTC. The chain is built from TRBV5-4 and TRBJ2-5, with 13 bases aligning to TRBD2. Per germline, CDR1 SGHNT and CDR2 YYREEE (reference sequence). J gave up 2 bases and V 4 bases, and 5 bases lay outside the gene matches. CDR3 size: 16 residues.

The genes are TRBV5-1 and TRBJ2-7; TRBD2 matches at 7 bases. Germline loops: CDR1 SGHRS, CDR2 YFSETQ. V shed 0 bases, J shed 1 base, and the junction held 7 bases outside the gene matches. This CDR3 is 16 amino acids long. The CDR3 sequence is CASSLGVLASSYEQYF. The CDR3 DNA reads TGCGCCAGCAGCTTGGGGGTACTAGCGTCTTCCTACGAGCAGTACTTC. The full variable domain, with the rest looked up from reference TRBV5-1 and TRBJ2-7, is KAGVTQTPRYLIKTRGQQVTLSCSPISGHRSVSWYQQTPGQGLQFLFEYFSETQRNKGNFPGRFSGRQFSNSRSEMNVSTLELGDSALYLCASSLGVLASSYEQYFGPGTRLTVT.

The CDR3 nucleotides read TGTGCCAGCACGGCAGGCTACGTTTCACCCCTCCACTTT. Translating gives CASTAGYVSPLHF. The chain joins TRBV6-5 to TRBJ1-6, with D hard to call. V was trimmed by 7 bases and J by 9 bases, leaving 13 bases between them. Germline lookup yields CDR1 MNHEY and CDR2 SVGAGI. CDR3 length equals 13 residues.

The chain employs TRBV19 and TRBJ1-5; D gene ambiguous. Germline CDR1 LNHDA, CDR2 SQIVND (reference sequence). This CDR3 spans 13 amino acids. Trimming took 4 bases from V and 12 from J, leaving 16 bases between them. Written as DNA, the CDR3 is TGTGCCAGTAGTACCTCTAACCGTGGTGGCCAGCATTTT. Amino acid sequence: CASSTSNRGGQHF. Drawing the rest from reference TRBV19 and TRBJ1-5, the complete variable domain is DGGITQSPKYLFRKEGQNVTLSCEQNLNHDAMYWYRQDPGQGLRLIYYSQIVNDFQKGDIAEGYSVSREKKESFPLTVTSAQKNPTAFYLCASSTSNRGGQHFGDGTRLSIL.

The V call is TRBV7-2, the J call TRBJ1-2; possibly TRBD1 for D (5 bases). The CDR3 has 15 amino acids. The V gene's germline CDR1 is SGHTA and CDR2 FQGNSA. V lost 4 bases and J lost 4, with 16 bases in between. For the CDR3, the DNA is TGTGCCAGCAGCTCGCGGGGGGGTTGGGTCTATGGCTACACCTTC. It encodes CASSSRGGWVYGYTF. Together with reference TRBV7-2 and TRBJ1-2, the CDR3 gives the full variable domain: GAGVSQSPSNKVTEKGKDVELRCDPISGHTALYWYRQSLGQGLEFLIYFQGNSAPDKSGLPSDRFSAERTGGSVSTLTIQRTQQEDSAVYLCASSSRGGWVYGYTFGSGTRLTVV.

The chain recombines TRBV11-3 with TRBJ2-1; TRBD2 aligns across 8 bases. Germline values: CDR1 SGHNT, CDR2 YENEEA. The trim removed 2 bases at V and 6 bases at J, leaving 6 bases unmatched. The CDR3 runs to 15 residues. Here the CDR3 reads CASSLRAGGVNEQFF. The CDR3 nucleotides are TGTGCCAGCAGCTTAAGGGCGGGGGGTGTCAATGAGCAGTTCTTC.

The chain employs TRBV6-5 and TRBJ2-7; D uncertain. The germline CDR1 and CDR2 sequences are MNHEY and SVGAGI. There are 13 residues in the CDR3. V was clipped by 0 bases and J by 0 bases, with 3 bases between them. CDR3 DNA: TGTGCCAGCAGTTACTCTCGCTCCTACGAGCAGTACTTC. It yields the protein CASSYSRSYEQYF.

The chain couples TRBV6-2 or TRBV6-3 to TRBJ2-3, with TRBD1 matching 9 bases. Germline CDR1 reads MNHEY; CDR2 reads SVGEGT. There are 15 residues in the CDR3. After removal of 5 bases from V and 4 bases from J, the junction contained 7 bases not matched to a gene. CDR3 bases: TGTGCCAGCAGTCTACAGGGGGCGTTGGCAGATACGCAGTATTTT. Its translation is CASSLQGALADTQYF.

CDR3 bases: TGTGCCACCCGGACAGGGGGCTACGGTATCTATGGCTACACCTTC. Translating gives CATRTGGYGIYGYTF. The chain carries TRBV6-5 and TRBJ1-2; 11 positions match TRBD1. This CDR3 has 15 residues. Germline trimming cut 10 bases from V and 4 bases from J; bases unmatched to any gene: 11. In germline, CDR1 is MNHEY, CDR2 SVGAGI.